This T cell receptor beta chain stems from a study of cytotoxic CD8 clonotypes in ibrutinib-treated CLL. Generated by immunoSEQ multiplex PCR, the TCRdb table keeps only in-frame clones and is missing some. The table has roughly 150,000 clones, around 80% seen once. J lost 7 bases, V lost 6 bases, and 16 bases had no gene match. The CDR3 is 17 amino acids. The germline V gene encodes CDR1 SNHLY and CDR2 FYNNEI. The sequencing here drew on PBMCs, taken after 24 months of ibrutinib treatment. The sequence was collected from a human donor with chronic lymphocytic leukemia. The rearrangement links TRBV2 to TRBJ2-2, with 8 bases lining up with TRBD2. CDR3 DNA sequence: TGTGCCAGCAGGAGCGGGGCCGGGAGGGCCGTTGGCGGGGAGCTGTTTTTT. This encodes CASRSGAGRAVGGELFF.